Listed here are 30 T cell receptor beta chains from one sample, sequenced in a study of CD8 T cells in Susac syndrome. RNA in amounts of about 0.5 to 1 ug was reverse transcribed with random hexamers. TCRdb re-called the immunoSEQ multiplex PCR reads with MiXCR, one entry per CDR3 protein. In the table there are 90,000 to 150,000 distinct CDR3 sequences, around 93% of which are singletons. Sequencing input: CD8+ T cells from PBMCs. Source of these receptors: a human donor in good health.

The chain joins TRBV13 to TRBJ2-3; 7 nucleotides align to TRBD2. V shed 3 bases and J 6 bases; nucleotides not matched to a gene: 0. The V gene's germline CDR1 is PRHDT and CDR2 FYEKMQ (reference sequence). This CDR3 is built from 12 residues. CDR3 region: CASSFGGDTQYF. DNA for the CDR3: TGTGCCAGCAGCTTCGGGGGGGATACGCAGTATTTT.

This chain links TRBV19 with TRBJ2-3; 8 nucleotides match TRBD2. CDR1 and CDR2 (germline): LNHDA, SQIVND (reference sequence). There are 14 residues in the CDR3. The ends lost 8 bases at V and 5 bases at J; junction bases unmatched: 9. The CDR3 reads CASFGGLAGDTQYF. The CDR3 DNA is TGTGCCAGTTTCGGTGGACTAGCTGGAGATACGCAGTATTTT.

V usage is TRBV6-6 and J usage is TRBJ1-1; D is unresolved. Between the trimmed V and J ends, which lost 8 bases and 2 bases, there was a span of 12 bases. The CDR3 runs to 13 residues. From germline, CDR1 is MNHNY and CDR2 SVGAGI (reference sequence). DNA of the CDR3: TGTGCCAGCCTATGGCACTCTAACACTGAAGCTTTCTTT. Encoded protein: CASLWHSNTEAFF.

CDR3 sequence: CATSDSVFPEQFF. The CDR3 DNA reads as TGTGCCACCAGTGACTCGGTGTTCCCTGAGCAGTTCTTC. The chain has TRBV24-1 and TRBJ2-1; D call uncertain. The V gene's germline CDR1 is KGHDR and CDR2 SFDVKD. This CDR3 is 13 amino acids long. The V end was cut by 4 bases, the J end by 9 bases, with 12 bases between.

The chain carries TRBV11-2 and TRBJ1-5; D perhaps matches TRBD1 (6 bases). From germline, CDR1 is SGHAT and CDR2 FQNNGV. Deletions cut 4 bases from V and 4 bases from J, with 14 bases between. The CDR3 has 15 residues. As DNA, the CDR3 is TGTGCCAGCAGCTCAGGACAGCCAGATAATCAGCCCCAGCATTTT. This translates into CASSSGQPDNQPQHF.

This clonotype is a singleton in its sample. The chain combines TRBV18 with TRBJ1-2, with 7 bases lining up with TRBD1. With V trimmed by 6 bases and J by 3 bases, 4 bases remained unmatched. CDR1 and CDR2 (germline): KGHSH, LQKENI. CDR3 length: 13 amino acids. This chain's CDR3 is CASSRQGDYGYTF. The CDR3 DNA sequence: TGTGCCAGCTCGCGACAGGGTGACTATGGCTACACCTTC.

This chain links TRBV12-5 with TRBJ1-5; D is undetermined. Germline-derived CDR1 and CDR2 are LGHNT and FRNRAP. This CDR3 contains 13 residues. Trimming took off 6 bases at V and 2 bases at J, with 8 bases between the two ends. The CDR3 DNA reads TGTGCTAGTGGCTCCGGGGGCAATCAGCCCCAGCATTTT. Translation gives CASGSGGNQPQHF.

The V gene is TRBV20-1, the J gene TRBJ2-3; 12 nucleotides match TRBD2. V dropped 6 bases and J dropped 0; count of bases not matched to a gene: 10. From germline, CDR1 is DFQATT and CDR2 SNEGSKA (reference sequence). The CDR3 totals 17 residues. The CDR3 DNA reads TGCAGTGCACCTTCTAGCGGGGGGGGCCCTAGCACAGATACGCAGTATTTT. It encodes CSAPSSGGGPSTDTQYF.

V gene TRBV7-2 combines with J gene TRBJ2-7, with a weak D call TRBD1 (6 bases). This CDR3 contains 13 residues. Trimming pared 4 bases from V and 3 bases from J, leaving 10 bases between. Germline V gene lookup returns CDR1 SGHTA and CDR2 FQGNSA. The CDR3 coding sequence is TGTGCCAGCAGCTATCGACAGGACTACGAGCAGTACTTC. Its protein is CASSYRQDYEQYF.

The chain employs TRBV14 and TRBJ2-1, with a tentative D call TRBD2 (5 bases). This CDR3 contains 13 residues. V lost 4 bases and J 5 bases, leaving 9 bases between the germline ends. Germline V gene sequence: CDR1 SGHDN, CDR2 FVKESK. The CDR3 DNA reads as TGTGCCAGCAGCCTAACTAGTCACAATGAGCAGTTCTTC. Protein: CASSLTSHNEQFF.

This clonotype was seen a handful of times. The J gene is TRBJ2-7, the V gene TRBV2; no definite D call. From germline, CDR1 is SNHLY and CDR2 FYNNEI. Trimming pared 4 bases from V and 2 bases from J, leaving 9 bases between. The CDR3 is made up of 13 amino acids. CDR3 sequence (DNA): TGTGCCAGCAGTGTTGGGCAAGCCTACGAGCAGTACTTC. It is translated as CASSVGQAYEQYF.

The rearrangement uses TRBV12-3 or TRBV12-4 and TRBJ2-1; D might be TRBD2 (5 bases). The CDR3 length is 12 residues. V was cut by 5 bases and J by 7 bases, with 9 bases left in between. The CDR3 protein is CASSKLGNEQFF. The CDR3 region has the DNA TGTGCCAGCAGTAAACTAGGGAATGAGCAGTTCTTC.

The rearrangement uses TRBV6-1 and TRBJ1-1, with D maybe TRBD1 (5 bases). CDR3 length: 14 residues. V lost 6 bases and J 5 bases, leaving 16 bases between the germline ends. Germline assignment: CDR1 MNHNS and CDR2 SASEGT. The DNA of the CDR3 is TGTGCCAGCAGCCAAGAAAAGGGGAGGACTGAAGCTTTCTTT. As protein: CASSQEKGRTEAFF.

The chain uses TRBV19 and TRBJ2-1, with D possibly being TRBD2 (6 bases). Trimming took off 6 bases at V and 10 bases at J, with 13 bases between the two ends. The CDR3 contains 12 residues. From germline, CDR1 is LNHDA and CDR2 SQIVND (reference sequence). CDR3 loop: CASRGTFWEQFF. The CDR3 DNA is TGTGCCAGTAGGGGGACTTTCTGGGAGCAGTTCTTC.

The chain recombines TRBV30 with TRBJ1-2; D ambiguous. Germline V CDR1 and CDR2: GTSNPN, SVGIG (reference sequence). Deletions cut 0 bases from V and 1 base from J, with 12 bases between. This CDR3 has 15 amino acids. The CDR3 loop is CAWSVFGAGNYGYTF. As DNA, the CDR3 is TGTGCCTGGAGTGTTTTCGGTGCGGGTAACTATGGCTACACCTTC. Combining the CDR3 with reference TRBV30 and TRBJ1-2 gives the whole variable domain SQTIHQWPATLVQPVGSPLSLECTVEGTSNPNLYWYRQAAGRGLQLLFYSVGIGQISSEVPQNLSASRPQDRQFILSSKKLLLSDSGFYLCAWSVFGAGNYGYTFGSGTRLTVV.

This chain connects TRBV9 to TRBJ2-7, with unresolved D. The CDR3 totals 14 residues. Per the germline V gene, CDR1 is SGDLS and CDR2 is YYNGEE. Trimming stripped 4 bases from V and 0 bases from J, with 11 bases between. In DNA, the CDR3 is TGTGCCAGCAGCCCAGTGGGCAGCTCCTACGAGCAGTACTTC. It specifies CASSPVGSSYEQYF.

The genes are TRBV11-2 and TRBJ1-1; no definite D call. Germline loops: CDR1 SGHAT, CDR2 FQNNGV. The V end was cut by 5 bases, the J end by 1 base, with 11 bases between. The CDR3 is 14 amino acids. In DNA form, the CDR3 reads TGTGCCAGCAGCCTTCCAGCGAGGAACACTGAAGCTTTCTTT. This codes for CASSLPARNTEAFF.

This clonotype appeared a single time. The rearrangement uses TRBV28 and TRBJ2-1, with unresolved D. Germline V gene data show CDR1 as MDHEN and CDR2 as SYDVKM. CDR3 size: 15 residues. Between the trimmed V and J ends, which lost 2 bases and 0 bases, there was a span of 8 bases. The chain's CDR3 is CASSLTGVSYNEQFF. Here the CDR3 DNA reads TGTGCCAGCAGTTTAACTGGGGTCTCCTACAATGAGCAGTTCTTC.

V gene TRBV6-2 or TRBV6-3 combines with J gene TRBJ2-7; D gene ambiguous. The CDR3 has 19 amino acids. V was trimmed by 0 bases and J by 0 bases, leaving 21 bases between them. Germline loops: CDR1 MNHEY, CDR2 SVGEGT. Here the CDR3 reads CASSYSTSPRSWGSYEQYF. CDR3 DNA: TGTGCCAGCAGTTACTCGACCTCGCCCCGGAGTTGGGGCTCCTACGAGCAGTACTTC.

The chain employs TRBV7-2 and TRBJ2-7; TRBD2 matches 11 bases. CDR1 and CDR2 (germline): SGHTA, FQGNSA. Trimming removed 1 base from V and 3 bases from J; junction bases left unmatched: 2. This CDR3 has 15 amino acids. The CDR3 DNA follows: TGTGCCAGCAGCTTAGAGCTAGCGGGGGGCTACGAGCAGTACTTC. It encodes CASSLELAGGYEQYF. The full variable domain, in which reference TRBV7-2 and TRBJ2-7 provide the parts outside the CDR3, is GAGVSQSPSNKVTEKGKDVELRCDPISGHTALYWYRQSLGQGLEFLIYFQGNSAPDKSGLPSDRFSAERTGGSVSTLTIQRTQQEDSAVYLCASSLELAGGYEQYFGPGTRLTVT.

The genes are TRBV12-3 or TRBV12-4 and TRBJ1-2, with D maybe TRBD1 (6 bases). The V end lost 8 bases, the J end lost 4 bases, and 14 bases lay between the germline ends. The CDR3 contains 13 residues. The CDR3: CASDRSPPYGYTF. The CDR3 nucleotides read TGTGCCAGCGACAGGAGCCCACCCTATGGCTACACCTTC.

In nucleotides, the CDR3 is TGTGCCAGTACGCCGGGGGAGCGGGAGTCGGAAGAGACCCAGTACTTC. Translating gives CASTPGERESEETQYF. The genes are TRBV19 and TRBJ2-5; 8 bases are shared with TRBD2. The CDR3 has 16 residues. The junction had 13 bases not matched to a gene; V was cut back by 7 bases and J by 3 bases. CDR1 LNHDA and CDR2 SQIVND come from the germline V gene (reference sequence).

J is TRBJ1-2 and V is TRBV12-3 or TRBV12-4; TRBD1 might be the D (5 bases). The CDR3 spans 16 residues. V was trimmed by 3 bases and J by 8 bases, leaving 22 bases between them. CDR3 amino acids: CASSFGRDAHLGGYTF. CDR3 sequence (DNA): TGTGCCAGCAGTTTCGGCAGGGACGCCCACCTTGGGGGCTACACCTTC.

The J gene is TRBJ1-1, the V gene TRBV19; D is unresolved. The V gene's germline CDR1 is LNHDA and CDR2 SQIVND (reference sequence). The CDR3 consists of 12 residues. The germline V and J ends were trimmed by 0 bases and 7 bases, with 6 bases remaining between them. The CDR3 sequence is CASSIDAREAFF. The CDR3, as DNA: TGTGCCAGTAGTATAGACGCCCGTGAAGCTTTCTTT.

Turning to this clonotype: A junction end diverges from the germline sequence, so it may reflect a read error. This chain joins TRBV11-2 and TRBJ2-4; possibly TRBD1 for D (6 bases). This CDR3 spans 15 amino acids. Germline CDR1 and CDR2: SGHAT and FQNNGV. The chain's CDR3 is CASSFPTGRENIQHF. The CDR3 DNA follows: TGTGCCAGCAGCTTCCCGACAGGCCGAGAAAACATTCAGCACTTC. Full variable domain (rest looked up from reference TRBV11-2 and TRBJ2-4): EAGVAQSPRYKIIEKRQSVAFWCNPISGHATLYWYQQILGQGPKLLIQFQNNGVVDDSQLPKDRFSAERLKGVDSTLKIQPAKLEDSAVYLCASSFPTGRENIQHFGAGTRLSVL.

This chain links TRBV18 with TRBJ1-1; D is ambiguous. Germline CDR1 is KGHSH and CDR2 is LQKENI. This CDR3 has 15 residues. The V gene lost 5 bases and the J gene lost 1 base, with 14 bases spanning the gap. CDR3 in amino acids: CASSSTNVKNTEAFF. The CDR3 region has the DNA TGTGCCAGCTCATCGACTAATGTTAAGAACACTGAAGCTTTCTTT.

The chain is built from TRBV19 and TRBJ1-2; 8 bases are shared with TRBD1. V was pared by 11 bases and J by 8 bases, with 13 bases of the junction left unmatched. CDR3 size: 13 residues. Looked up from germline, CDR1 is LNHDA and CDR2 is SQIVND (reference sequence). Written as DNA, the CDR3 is TGTGCCTCTAATGGACAGGGAAGAGGCGGCTACACCTTC. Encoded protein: CASNGQGRGGYTF.

CDR3 nucleotide sequence: TGTGCCAGCTCCCGGCAGGGGTTTTCACCCCTCCACTTT. As protein: CASSRQGFSPLHF. The V and J genes are TRBV25-1 and TRBJ1-6; D is perhaps TRBD1 (6 bases). The V gene lost 8 bases and the J gene lost 9 bases, with 14 bases spanning the gap. Germline V lookup: CDR1 MGHDK, CDR2 SYGVNS. The CDR3 runs to 13 residues. Drawing the rest from reference TRBV25-1 and TRBJ1-6, the complete variable domain is EADIYQTPRYLVIGTGKKITLECSQTMGHDKMYWYQQDPGMELHLIHYSYGVNSTEKGDLSSESTVSRIRTEHFPLTLESARPSHTSQYLCASSRQGFSPLHFGNGTRLTVT.

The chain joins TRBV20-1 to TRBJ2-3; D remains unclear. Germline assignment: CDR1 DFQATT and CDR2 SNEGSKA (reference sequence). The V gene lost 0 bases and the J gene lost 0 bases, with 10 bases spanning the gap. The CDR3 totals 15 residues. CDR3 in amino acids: CSARDLTKSTDTQYF. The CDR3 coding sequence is TGCAGTGCTAGAGATCTAACAAAAAGCACAGATACGCAGTATTTT.

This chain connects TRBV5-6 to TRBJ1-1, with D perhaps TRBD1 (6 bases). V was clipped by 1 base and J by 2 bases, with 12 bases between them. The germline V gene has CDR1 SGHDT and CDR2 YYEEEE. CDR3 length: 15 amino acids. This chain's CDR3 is CASSLIGQSNTEAFF. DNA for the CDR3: TGTGCCAGCAGCTTGATTGGACAGAGTAACACTGAAGCTTTCTTT.